A selection of T cell receptor beta chains follows, all from one sample in a study of T-cell memory formation after mild COVID-19. TCRdb used MiXCR to reprocess the 5' RACE reads, holding one entry per CDR3 protein. The sample yields about 340,000 distinct CDR3 sequences, about 16% seen once. Sequences were obtained from PBMCs or a T cell subset sorted from them (not recorded which). These receptors all come from a man between 18 and 29 years old who had mild COVID-19 (a few samples of this study predate the infection). Cell type and time point are not known. The CDR3 runs from the conserved cysteine through the conserved F or W. The D gene is left open where the match is weak. The size field is filled for only some rows; it gives once, few, many or a size class.

d_gene: NA; j_gene: TRBJ2-2; v_gene: TRBV18; abundance: NA; CDR3nt: TGTGCCAGCTCCGAGATCTCGAACACCGGGGAGCTGTTTTTT; CDR3aa: CASSEISNTGELFF
d_gene: NA; j_gene: TRBJ2-2; v_gene: TRBV7-2; abundance: NA; CDR3nt: TGTGCCAGCAGCCCATTTTACAGGGTCACCGGGGAGCTGTTTTTT; CDR3aa: CASSPFYRVTGELFF
d_gene: TRBD1; j_gene: TRBJ1-2; v_gene: TRBV29-1; abundance: many; CDR3nt: TGCAGCGTTGGGGACAGAAACTATGGCTACACCTTC; CDR3aa: CSVGDRNYGYTF
d_gene: NA; j_gene: TRBJ1-1; v_gene: TRBV29-1; abundance: NA; CDR3nt: TGCAGCGTTGAAGCCCCCCGCCAGGTGGGCTTGAACACTGAAGCTTTCTTT; CDR3aa: CSVEAPRQVGLNTEAFF
d_gene: TRBD2; j_gene: TRBJ2-2; v_gene: TRBV5-1; abundance: many; CDR3nt: TGCGCCAGCAGCCATGGACTAGCTTACACCGGGGAGCTGTTTTTT; CDR3aa: CASSHGLAYTGELFF
d_gene: NA; j_gene: TRBJ2-3; v_gene: TRBV12-3/TRBV12-4; abundance: few; CDR3nt: TGTGCCAGCACCCGGGGAAGAGATACGCAGTATTTT; CDR3aa: CASTRGRDTQYF
d_gene: NA; j_gene: TRBJ2-7; v_gene: TRBV2; abundance: few; CDR3nt: TGTGCCAAGGCCTTGGGGGCCGCATCAGGCGAGCAGTACTTC; CDR3aa: CAKALGAASGEQYF
d_gene: NA; j_gene: TRBJ1-2; v_gene: TRBV28; abundance: NA; CDR3nt: TGTGCCAGCACCGAATATTCTAACTATGGCTACACCTTC; CDR3aa: CASTEYSNYGYTF
d_gene: NA; j_gene: TRBJ1-1; v_gene: TRBV20-1; abundance: few; CDR3nt: TGCAGTGCTAGCCCTCTGAGCAGGCAAGGTCAAACTGAAGCTTTCTTT; CDR3aa: CSASPLSRQGQTEAFF
d_gene: NA; j_gene: TRBJ2-1; v_gene: TRBV7-3; abundance: NA; CDR3nt: TGTGCCAGCAGCTTATCTGAGGACAATGAGCAGTTCTTC; CDR3aa: CASSLSEDNEQFF
d_gene: NA; j_gene: TRBJ1-1; v_gene: TRBV7-2; abundance: NA; CDR3nt: TGTGCCAGCAGCTCAAAGACACCTATGAACACTGAAGCTTTCTTT; CDR3aa: CASSSKTPMNTEAFF
d_gene: NA; j_gene: TRBJ1-6; v_gene: TRBV3-1; abundance: NA; CDR3nt: TGTGCCAGCAGCCAAGTGGGGTACTCACCCCTCCACTTT; CDR3aa: CASSQVGYSPLHF
d_gene: NA; j_gene: TRBJ1-1; v_gene: TRBV5-5; abundance: many; CDR3nt: TGTGCCAGCAGTAAGGGAAACACTGAAGCTTTCTTT; CDR3aa: CASSKGNTEAFF
d_gene: NA; j_gene: TRBJ2-2; v_gene: TRBV20-1; abundance: NA; CDR3nt: TGCAGTGCTAGACCGGACAGTTCGAACACCGGGGAGCTGTTTTTT; CDR3aa: CSARPDSSNTGELFF
d_gene: TRBD1; j_gene: TRBJ1-6; v_gene: TRBV5-1; abundance: NA; CDR3nt: TGCGCCAGCAGCCAAGGACAGGGGGGTTCACCCCTCCACTTT; CDR3aa: CASSQGQGGSPLHF
d_gene: NA; j_gene: TRBJ2-3; v_gene: TRBV20-1; abundance: once; CDR3nt: TGCAGTGCTAGGTGGGGCCCAGATACGCAGTATTTT; CDR3aa: CSARWGPDTQYF
d_gene: NA; j_gene: TRBJ2-5; v_gene: TRBV7-3; abundance: NA; CDR3nt: TGTGCCAGCAGCTTAAGAGGGACCGAATATCAAGAGACCCAGTACTTC; CDR3aa: CASSLRGTEYQETQYF
d_gene: NA; j_gene: TRBJ2-3; v_gene: TRBV3-1; abundance: few; CDR3nt: TGTGCCAGCAGCCAAGAGGGGCGGCGCACAGATACGCAGTATTTT; CDR3aa: CASSQEGRRTDTQYF
d_gene: NA; j_gene: TRBJ2-3; v_gene: TRBV5-5; abundance: NA; CDR3nt: TGTGCCAGCAGCTTAGAGGGACGCCCTAGCACAGATACGCAGTATTTT; CDR3aa: CASSLEGRPSTDTQYF
d_gene: NA; j_gene: TRBJ2-5; v_gene: TRBV5-1; abundance: few; CDR3nt: TGCGCCAGCACAATCGGTGAGGCAAAACAAGAGACCCAGTACTTC; CDR3aa: CASTIGEAKQETQYF
d_gene: NA; j_gene: TRBJ2-3; v_gene: TRBV2; abundance: NA; CDR3nt: TGTGCCAGCTCTCAGGTTAGGCGCGCTGATGGGGCAGATACGCAGTATTTT; CDR3aa: CASSQVRRADGADTQYF
d_gene: NA; j_gene: TRBJ2-2; v_gene: TRBV6-5; abundance: many; CDR3nt: TGTGCCAGCAGTTTGGTGGGGCGAACCGGGGAGCTGTTTTTT; CDR3aa: CASSLVGRTGELFF
d_gene: TRBD2; j_gene: TRBJ2-3; v_gene: TRBV10-3; abundance: few; CDR3nt: TGTGCCATGGGGGCTAGCGGGGGGGCTAGCACAGATACGCAGTATTTT; CDR3aa: CAMGASGGASTDTQYF
d_gene: TRBD1; j_gene: TRBJ2-7; v_gene: TRBV12-3/TRBV12-4; abundance: few; CDR3nt: TGTGCCAGCAGGTACAGGGGGCATGGTTCGGGCGAGCAGTACTTC; CDR3aa: CASRYRGHGSGEQYF
d_gene: NA; j_gene: TRBJ1-1; v_gene: TRBV6-5; abundance: NA; CDR3nt: TGTGCCAGCAGCCTCGATGGCTTACTATCTACGGCTTTCTTT; CDR3aa: CASSLDGLLSTAFF
d_gene: TRBD1; j_gene: TRBJ2-7; v_gene: TRBV15; abundance: NA; CDR3nt: TGTGCCACCAGCAGAGAATCGACAGGGATTGGTTCCTACGAGCAGTACTTC; CDR3aa: CATSRESTGIGSYEQYF
d_gene: NA; j_gene: TRBJ2-3; v_gene: TRBV4-1; abundance: many; CDR3nt: TGCGCCAGCAGCCAAGGTCCAGAATCAGATACGCAGTATTTT; CDR3aa: CASSQGPESDTQYF